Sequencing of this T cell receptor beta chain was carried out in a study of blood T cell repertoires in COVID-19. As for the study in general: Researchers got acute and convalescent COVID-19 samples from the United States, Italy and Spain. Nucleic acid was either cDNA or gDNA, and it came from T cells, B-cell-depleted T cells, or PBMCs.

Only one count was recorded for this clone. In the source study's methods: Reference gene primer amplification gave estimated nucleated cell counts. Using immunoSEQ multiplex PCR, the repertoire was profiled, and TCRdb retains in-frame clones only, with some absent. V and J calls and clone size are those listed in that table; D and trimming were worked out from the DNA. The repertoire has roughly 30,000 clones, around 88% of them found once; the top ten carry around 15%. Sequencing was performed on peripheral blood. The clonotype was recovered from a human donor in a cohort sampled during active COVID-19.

The CDR3 nucleotides are TGTGCCAGCAGTGAAGCTAGGACAGCTGAAAAACTGTTTTTT. The encoded protein is CASSEARTAEKLFF. The chain recombines TRBV2 with TRBJ1-4; D is possibly TRBD1 (6 bases). Germline V lookup: CDR1 SNHLY, CDR2 FYNNEI. This CDR3 contains 14 residues. V gave up 0 bases and J gave up 7 bases, with 9 bases separating them.